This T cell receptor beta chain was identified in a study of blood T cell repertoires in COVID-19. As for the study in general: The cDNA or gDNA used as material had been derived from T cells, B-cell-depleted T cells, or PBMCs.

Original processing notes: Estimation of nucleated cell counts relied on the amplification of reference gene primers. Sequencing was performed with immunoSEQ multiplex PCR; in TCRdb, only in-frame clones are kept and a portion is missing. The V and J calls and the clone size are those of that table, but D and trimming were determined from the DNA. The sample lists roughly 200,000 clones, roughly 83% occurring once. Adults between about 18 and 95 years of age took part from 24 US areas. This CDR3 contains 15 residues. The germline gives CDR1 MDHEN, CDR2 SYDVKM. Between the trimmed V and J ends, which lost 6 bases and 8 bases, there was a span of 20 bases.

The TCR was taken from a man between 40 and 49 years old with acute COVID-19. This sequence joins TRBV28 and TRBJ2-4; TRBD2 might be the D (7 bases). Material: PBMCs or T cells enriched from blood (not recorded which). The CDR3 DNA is TGTGCCAGCAGGAATCTCGCGGGGGAGGGGGACATTCAGTACTTC. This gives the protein CASRNLAGEGDIQYF. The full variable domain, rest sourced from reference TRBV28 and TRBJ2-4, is DVKVTQSSRYLVKRTGEKVFLECVQDMDHENMFWYRQDPGLGLRLIYFSYDVKMKEKGDIPEGYSVSREKKERFSLILESASTNQTSMYLCASRNLAGEGDIQYFGAGTRLSVL.